Listed here are 14 T cell receptor beta chains from one sample, sequenced in a study of shared clonotypes between healthy human individuals (TCRdb year 2020). For the CD8 naive samples, CD45RO-negative cells were positively selected for CCR7, yielding a CD45RA+CCR7+ population from which TemRA cells were excluded. The library was obtained by the immunoSEQ multiplex PCR assay. Sourced from immuneACCESS, this table was stored by TCRdb with only in-frame sequences that have V and J called. A share of the clones is absent; for the studies checked, an unresolved V gene accounts for under half, and the remainder has no known explanation. The table for this sample lists under 1 million clones; 96% of them were counted only once. About 0.21% of the sample rests with the top ten. Sequenced material: naive CD8+ T cells sorted from blood. The cell subset or site label of this sample denotes: CD45RA+CCR7+. The receptor source for this set is a man younger than 40 in good health.

This chain uses TRBV27 with TRBJ2-2; 8 bases fit TRBD2. CDR3 length: 16 amino acids. Germline V lookup: CDR1 MNHEY, CDR2 SMNVEV (reference sequence). Trimming removed 2 bases from V and 6 bases from J; junction bases left unmatched: 8. CDR3 in amino acids: CASSLGAGLGSGELFF. The CDR3 DNA sequence: TGTGCCAGCAGTTTAGGGGCGGGACTAGGATCCGGGGAGCTGTTTTTT.

The rearrangement joins TRBV27 to TRBJ2-7; the match to TRBD1 covers 7 bases. Germline V gene lookup returns CDR1 MNHEY and CDR2 SMNVEV (reference sequence). CDR3 size: 14 residues. V lost 6 bases, J lost 2 bases, and 7 bases stayed unmatched. In nucleotides, the CDR3 is TGTGCCAGCAGCCCCAGGGGGACCACCTACGAGCAGTACTTC. Protein: CASSPRGTTYEQYF.

The V gene is TRBV11-3, the J gene TRBJ2-3; D not certain. Trimming took off 3 bases at V and 6 bases at J, with 10 bases between the two ends. Germline V gives CDR1 SGHNT, CDR2 YENEEA. This CDR3 has 13 amino acids. CDR3 protein: CASSFRMLDTQYF. DNA of the CDR3: TGTGCCAGCAGCTTTCGTATGCTGGATACGCAGTATTTT.

This sequence joins TRBV9 and TRBJ2-7, with D hard to call. Per the germline V gene, CDR1 is SGDLS and CDR2 is YYNGEE. V was clipped by 0 bases and J by 3 bases, with 13 bases between them. The CDR3 runs to 15 residues. CDR3 coding DNA: TGTGCCAGCAGCGTAGATGGCGGATGGAGCTACGAGCAGTACTTC. Translation: CASSVDGGWSYEQYF.

V gene TRBV2 combines with J gene TRBJ2-7; D remains unclear. CDR3 length equals 14 residues. The V and J ends lost 2 bases and 0 bases respectively, with 8 bases between them. CDR1 SNHLY and CDR2 FYNNEI come from the germline V gene. CDR3 bases: TGTGCCAGCAGTGAATGGCAGAGCTCCTACGAGCAGTACTTC. Translated, it gives CASSEWQSSYEQYF.

This chain links TRBV14 with TRBJ1-2; a possible D gene is TRBD1 (5 bases). Trimming removed 2 bases at V and 8 bases at J, with 15 bases between. This CDR3 is 14 amino acids long. In germline, CDR1 is SGHDN, CDR2 FVKESK. The CDR3 DNA sequence: TGTGCCAGCAGCCAATGGGGCTCTCTCTTCGGCTACACCTTC. It yields the protein CASSQWGSLFGYTF. The full variable domain, rest sourced from reference TRBV14 and TRBJ1-2, is EAGVTQFPSHSVIEKGQTVTLRCDPISGHDNLYWYRRVMGKEIKFLLHFVKESKQDESGMPNNRFLAERTGGTYSTLKVQPAELEDSGVYFCASSQWGSLFGYTFGSGTRLTVV.

The chain links TRBV7-9 to TRBJ1-5; no reliable D call. Trimming cost V 1 base and J 10 bases, with 8 bases left between them. This CDR3 has 12 residues. CDR1 is SEHNR, CDR2 FQNEAQ, per germline (reference sequence). The CDR3 loop is CASSLESAPQHF. The CDR3, as DNA: TGTGCCAGCAGCTTAGAGTCCGCTCCCCAGCATTTT.

The chain joins TRBV4-3 to TRBJ1-1, with 7 bases aligning to TRBD1. Germline V gene data show CDR1 as LGHNA and CDR2 as YSLEER. The CDR3 is made up of 14 amino acids. V was pared by 3 bases and J by 5 bases, with 6 bases of the junction left unmatched. CDR3 bases: TGCGCCAGCAGCCAGGAACAGGGGATGACTGAAGCTTTCTTT. This translates into CASSQEQGMTEAFF.

The chain is built from TRBV11-2 and TRBJ2-5, with 12 bases fitting TRBD2. Germline CDR1 is SGHAT and CDR2 is FQNNGV. This CDR3 is 15 amino acids long. V shed 1 base, J shed 5 bases, and the junction held 2 bases outside the gene matches. This CDR3 reads CASSLGTSGMETQYF. The DNA of the CDR3 is TGTGCCAGCAGCTTAGGGACTAGCGGGATGGAGACCCAGTACTTC.

The rearrangement joins TRBV28 to TRBJ2-5; the D gene is possibly TRBD2 (5 bases). The V gene lost 3 bases and the J gene lost 5 bases, with 10 bases spanning the gap. Germline loops: CDR1 MDHEN, CDR2 SYDVKM. CDR3 length: 13 residues. This chain's CDR3 is CASSFFPGETQYF. CDR3 bases: TGTGCCAGCAGTTTTTTTCCGGGGGAGACCCAGTACTTC. The full variable domain, in which reference TRBV28 and TRBJ2-5 provide the parts outside the CDR3, is DVKVTQSSRYLVKRTGEKVFLECVQDMDHENMFWYRQDPGLGLRLIYFSYDVKMKEKGDIPEGYSVSREKKERFSLILESASTNQTSMYLCASSFFPGETQYFGPGTRLLVL.

This chain connects TRBV19 to TRBJ2-3, with D maybe TRBD1 (6 bases). Trimming shortened V by 6 bases and J by 4 bases, and 14 bases separated the two germline ends. Germline CDR1 reads LNHDA; CDR2 reads SQIVND (reference sequence). The CDR3 has 14 amino acids. The CDR3 DNA follows: TGTGCCAGTAGCTTCGACAGGCACTCAGATACGCAGTATTTT. Translation gives CASSFDRHSDTQYF.

The chain is built from TRBV5-1 and TRBJ2-3; TRBD1 might be the D (7 bases). Per the germline V gene, CDR1 is SGHRS and CDR2 is YFSETQ. The CDR3 extends over 16 amino acids. V dropped 0 bases and J dropped 4 bases, with 15 bases sitting between them. The chain's CDR3 is CASSLEAGGWADTQYF. The CDR3, as DNA: TGCGCCAGCAGCTTGGAGGCAGGGGGGTGGGCAGATACGCAGTATTTT. Using reference TRBV5-1 and TRBJ2-3 for the parts outside the CDR3, the full variable domain is KAGVTQTPRYLIKTRGQQVTLSCSPISGHRSVSWYQQTPGQGLQFLFEYFSETQRNKGNFPGRFSGRQFSNSRSEMNVSTLELGDSALYLCASSLEAGGWADTQYFGPGTRLTVL.

This clone was seen just once. V is TRBV28 and J is TRBJ2-1; D is unresolved. The V gene lost 3 bases and the J gene lost 1 base, with 7 bases spanning the gap. The length of the CDR3 is 14 residues. The germline V gene has CDR1 MDHEN and CDR2 SYDVKM. In DNA form, the CDR3 reads TGTGCCAGCAGTTTCTTAAGGTCCTACAATGAGCAGTTCTTC. It yields the protein CASSFLRSYNEQFF.

The rearrangement uses TRBV28 and TRBJ1-4; the D is unclear. Germline CDR1 MDHEN, CDR2 SYDVKM. V was trimmed by 6 bases and J by 0 bases, leaving 8 bases between them. This CDR3 is built from 14 residues. The CDR3 is CASRHSTTNEKLFF. The CDR3 nucleotides read TGTGCCAGCAGGCACAGTACAACTAATGAAAAACTGTTTTTT.